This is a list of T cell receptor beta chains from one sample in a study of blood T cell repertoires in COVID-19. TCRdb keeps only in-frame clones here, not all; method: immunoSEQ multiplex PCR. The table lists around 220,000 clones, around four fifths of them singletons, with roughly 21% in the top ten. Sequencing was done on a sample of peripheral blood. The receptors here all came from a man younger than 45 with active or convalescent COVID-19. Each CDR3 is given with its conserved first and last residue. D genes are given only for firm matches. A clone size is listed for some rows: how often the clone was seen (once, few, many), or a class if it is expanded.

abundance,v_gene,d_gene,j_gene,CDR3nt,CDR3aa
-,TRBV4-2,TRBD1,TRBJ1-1,TGTGCCAGCAGCCAGCACGGGACAGGGTTGAACACTGAAGCTTTCTTT,CASSQHGTGLNTEAFF
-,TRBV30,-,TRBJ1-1,TGTGCCGGGACGGGGACTGAAGCTTTCTTT,CAGTGTEAFF
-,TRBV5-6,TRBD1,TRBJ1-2,TGTGCCAGCAGCTTTTTACAGGGGGCCAATGGCTACACCTTC,CASSFLQGANGYTF
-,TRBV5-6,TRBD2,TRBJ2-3,TGTGCCAGCAGCTTCCTAACTAGCGGGGGAACAGATACGCAGTATTTT,CASSFLTSGGTDTQYF
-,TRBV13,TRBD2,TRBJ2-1,TGTGCCAGCAGCTTCGGAGCTAGCGGGGCCGACAATGAGCAGTTCTTC,CASSFGASGADNEQFF
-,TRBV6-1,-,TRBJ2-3,TGTGCCAGCAGTGATGTGCGGGTGAGCACAGATACGCAGTATTTT,CASSDVRVSTDTQYF
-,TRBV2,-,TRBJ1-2,TGTGCCAGCACGGTCAGCGCCGTCTATGGCTACACCTTC,CASTVSAVYGYTF
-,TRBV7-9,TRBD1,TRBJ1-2,TGTGCCAGCAGCTTAGCGCCCGCAGGGGGCTATGGCTACACCTTC,CASSLAPAGGYGYTF
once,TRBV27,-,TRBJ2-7,TGTGCCAGCAGTTCCGGACAGATTATCGGGGACGAGCAGTACTTC,CASSSGQIIGDEQYF
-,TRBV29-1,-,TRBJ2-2,TGCAGCGTTGAAGCCCCGAGGGGGGAGCTGTTTTTT,CSVEAPRGELFF
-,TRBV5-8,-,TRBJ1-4,TGTGCCAGCAGCTCCAGACAGTTACTCTTAAACTCCGATGAAAAACTGTTTTTT,CASSSRQLLLNSDEKLFF
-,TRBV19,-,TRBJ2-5,TGTGCCAGTACCCAAAGTCTAGCGTCCCAAGAGACCCAGTACTTC,CASTQSLASQETQYF
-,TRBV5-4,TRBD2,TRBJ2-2,TGTGCCAGCAGCTCGACCGTGTATTTAGCGGGCGGGGAGCTGTTTTTT,CASSSTVYLAGGELFF
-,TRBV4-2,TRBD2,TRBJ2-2,TGTGCCAGCAGCCGTCAGCGGGAAACACCGGGGGAGCTGTTTTTT,CASSRQRETPGELFF
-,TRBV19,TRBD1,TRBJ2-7,TGTGCCAGTAGCAACCCCCGGGACAGGGGGCGAGACGAGCAGTACTTC,CASSNPRDRGRDEQYF
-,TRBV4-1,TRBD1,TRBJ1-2,TGCGCCAGCAGCCAAGATCCCCACAGGGGACCTAACTATGGCTACACCTTC,CASSQDPHRGPNYGYTF
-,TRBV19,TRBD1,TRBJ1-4,TGTGCCAGTAGCGGCAGGGGGCGGGTCCCATCCGAAAAACTGTTTTTT,CASSGRGRVPSEKLFF
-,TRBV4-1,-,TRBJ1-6,TGCGCCAGCAGCCAAAAGGGAGACCGGGGGGCCGGGAGTTCACCCCTCCACTTT,CASSQKGDRGAGSSPLHF
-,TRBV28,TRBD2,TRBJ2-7,TGTGCCAGCAGTTTGGCTAGCGGGGGCCTTACCTACGAGCAGTACTTC,CASSLASGGLTYEQYF
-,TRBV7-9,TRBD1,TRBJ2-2,TGTGCCAGCAGCTTAGGCCTAGGAGGACAGGGAAACACCGGGGAGCTGTTTTTT,CASSLGLGGQGNTGELFF